This T cell receptor (beta chain) was sequenced for a study of cytomegalovirus exposure and HLA in healthy donors. Study context: The roughly 670 first-cohort repertoires shared a platform with the 130 or so validation repertoires, as reported in a later analysis. Notes on the study in general: Within the 120 validation repertoires, first-cohort TCR clusters tended to co-occur, according to a later analysis.

TCRdb's copy holds only in-frame clones and misses some; the assay was immunoSEQ multiplex PCR. In the table there are 150,000 to 200,000 clones, roughly 82% of which are singletons. Turning to this clone: Its antigen is unidentified.

The sequence was obtained from a woman younger than 30 in good health and CMV-seronegative. The sample was PBMCs.

The chain's CDR3 is CASTGLGADTQYF. The DNA of the CDR3 is TGTGCCAGCACTGGCCTAGGGGCAGATACGCAGTATTTT. This chain uses TRBV6-5 with TRBJ2-3; a possible D gene is TRBD1 (5 bases). The CDR3 consists of 13 residues. V was trimmed by 7 bases and J by 4 bases, leaving 12 bases between them. Germline CDR1 MNHEY, CDR2 SVGAGI.